What follows are 28 T cell receptor beta chains derived from one specimen sequenced in a study. TCRdb reprocessed the 5' RACE reads with MiXCR, giving one entry per CDR3 protein. The table shows several thousand distinct CDR3 sequences, with approximately 35% occurring only once. The sequencing sample was made of tumor-infiltrating memory CD4+ T cells sorted from the breast tumor. Subset given: memory CD4+ T cells, CD4+CD45RO+CD25-. Every receptor here comes from a female donor with breast cancer.

The J gene is TRBJ1-1, the V gene TRBV4-1, with 7 positions matching TRBD1. Germline CDR1 reads MGHRA; CDR2 reads YSYEKL. This CDR3 is built from 18 residues. With 2 bases clipped from V and 4 bases from J, the junction kept 16 bases outside the gene matches. This chain's CDR3 is CASSQPGQHLRSGTEAFF. CDR3 DNA sequence: TGCGCCAGCAGCCAACCGGGACAGCATCTGAGGTCTGGCACTGAAGCTTTCTTT.

This clonotype is medium-sized within its sample. This chain connects TRBV4-1 to TRBJ1-1; tentative D call: TRBD1 (5 bases). The V end lost 2 bases, the J end lost 3 bases, and 13 bases lay between the germline ends. The CDR3 is made up of 15 amino acids. In germline, CDR1 is MGHRA, CDR2 YSYEKL. Here the CDR3 reads CASSQLWRDDTEAFF. The CDR3 DNA sequence: TGCGCCAGCAGCCAACTGTGGAGGGACGACACTGAAGCTTTCTTT.

The chain employs TRBV18 and TRBJ1-1; D is undetermined. V lost 3 bases to trimming and J lost 1 base, with 9 bases between them. This CDR3 is built from 14 residues. Germline V gene data show CDR1 as KGHSH and CDR2 as LQKENI. CDR3 amino acids: CASSPAGRNTEAFF. The CDR3 DNA is TGTGCCAGCTCACCTGCAGGAAGGAACACTGAAGCTTTCTTT.

The CDR3, as DNA: TGTGCCAGCAGCTTTGGGACAGGGTACACCGGGGAGCTGTTTTTT. Residues: CASSFGTGYTGELFF. The chain employs TRBV5-6 and TRBJ2-2; 9 positions match TRBD1. Looked up from germline, CDR1 is SGHDT and CDR2 is YYEEEE. There are 15 residues in the CDR3. J lost 3 bases, V lost 2 bases, and 2 bases had no gene match.

The chain links TRBV6-1 to TRBJ1-1; 8 bases fit TRBD1. The CDR3 covers 15 residues. V was pared by 5 bases and J by 4 bases, with 9 bases of the junction left unmatched. Germline V CDR1 and CDR2: MNHNS, SASEGT. The CDR3 is CASSSQGVVSTEAFF. CDR3 DNA sequence: TGTGCCAGCAGTTCACAGGGGGTAGTTTCCACTGAAGCTTTCTTT.

As for this clonotype: This sequence may be a read error, since a much larger clone differs from it by one base. This chain connects TRBV6-1 to TRBJ1-5; D is undetermined. The CDR3 covers 14 residues. From germline, CDR1 is MNHNS and CDR2 SASEGT. The ends were cut back, 4 bases at V and 6 bases at J, with 13 bases in the middle. CDR3 region: CASSVPSESQPQHF. DNA for the CDR3: TGTGCCAGCAGTGTCCCGTCAGAGAGTCAGCCCCAGCATTTT.

This clonotype was seen repeatedly, ten times or more. The chain carries TRBV5-1 and TRBJ2-7, with D tentatively TRBD2 (5 bases). This CDR3 spans 15 amino acids. V was pared by 4 bases and J by 2 bases, with 16 bases between. Germline V gene sequence: CDR1 SGHRS, CDR2 YFSETQ. The CDR3 bases are TGCGCCAGCAGCGTTCGCGCGGGCGACGCCTACGAGCAGTACTTC. Protein sequence: CASSVRAGDAYEQYF.

V gene TRBV29-1 combines with J gene TRBJ2-7, with unresolved D. Looked up from germline, CDR1 is SQVTM and CDR2 is ANQGSEA. The CDR3 length is 13 residues. V lost 5 bases to trimming and J lost 0 bases, with 11 bases between them. The CDR3 is CSVFLGDSYEQYF. CDR3 coding DNA: TGCAGCGTTTTTCTGGGCGACTCCTACGAGCAGTACTTC.

This clonotype was picked up a small number of times. This may be a read error: a much more frequent sequence differs by one nucleotide. The V gene is TRBV20-1, the J gene TRBJ1-4; D ambiguous. Germline V gene sequence: CDR1 DFQATT, CDR2 SNEGSKA (reference sequence). This CDR3 spans 17 amino acids. This CDR3 is CSARDRGIQRANDKLFF. Written as DNA, the CDR3 is TGCAGTGCTAGAGATCGAGGGATACAAAGGGCTAATGATAAACTGTTTTTT.

The chain uses TRBV6-1 and TRBJ2-7; TRBD1 matches 7 bases. CDR1 and CDR2 from the germline V gene are MNHNS and SASEGT. V lost 7 bases, J lost 6 bases, and 6 bases stayed unmatched. The CDR3 spans 12 residues. The CDR3 DNA is TGTGCCAGCACCCAACAGGGGCGCGAGCAGTACTTC. It is translated as CASTQQGREQYF.

This clonotype was counted many times. The chain employs TRBV9 and TRBJ2-1; 8 nucleotides match TRBD2. The junction had 12 bases not matched to a gene; V was cut back by 3 bases and J by 4 bases. There are 17 residues in the CDR3. The germline V gene has CDR1 SGDLS and CDR2 YYNGEE. CDR3 sequence: CASSARAVSGVYNEQFF. CDR3 DNA sequence: TGTGCCAGCAGCGCCCGGGCGGTTAGCGGGGTATACAATGAGCAGTTCTTC. The complete variable domain, with remaining parts taken from reference TRBV9 and TRBJ2-1, reads DSGVTQTPKHLITATGQRVTLRCSPRSGDLSVYWYQQSLDQGLQFLIQYYNGEERAKGNILERFSAQQFPDLHSELNLSSLELGDSALYFCASSARAVSGVYNEQFFGPGTRLTVL.

Only one count was recorded for this clonotype. This chain connects TRBV14 to TRBJ2-1, with 13 bases fitting TRBD2. V lost 1 base and J lost 7; bases outside the gene matches: 1. This CDR3 is built from 15 residues. Germline CDR1 is SGHDN and CDR2 is FVKESK. As DNA, the CDR3 is TGTGCCAGCAGCCAAGGGACTAGCGGGAGAAATGAGCAGTTCTTC. Its translation: CASSQGTSGRNEQFF.

Notes on this clonotype: Germline and junction disagree at one end, which may indicate a read error. The genes are TRBV5-1 and TRBJ1-1; D is undetermined. The CDR3 covers 15 residues. Germline lookup yields CDR1 SGHRS and CDR2 YFSETQ. The CDR3 loop is CASSFQVAANTEASF. The DNA of the CDR3 is TGCGCCAGCAGCTTCCAGGTCGCTGCGAACACTGAAGCTTCCTTT.

Turning to this clonotype: A much larger clone is a single base away; this may be a read error. V and J are TRBV20-1 and TRBJ2-7, with a possible D match to TRBD2 (6 bases). Germline CDR1 is DFQATT and CDR2 is SNEGSKA (reference sequence). This CDR3 is built from 14 residues. Trimming took 7 bases from V and 0 from J, leaving 16 bases between them. In nucleotides, the CDR3 is TGCAGTGGGGTGGGCGGGGTGGGCTCCTACGAGCAGTACTTC. It codes for CSGVGGVGSYEQYF.

In its sample, this clonotype is medium-sized (0.01 to 0.1%). The chain joins TRBV5-1 to TRBJ2-5; 12 positions agree with TRBD2. The CDR3 sequence is 16 residues long. Germline loops: CDR1 SGHRS, CDR2 YFSETQ. V shed 4 bases, J shed 7 bases, and the junction held 11 bases outside the gene matches. The CDR3 loop is CASSNGLAGSRSTQYF. The CDR3 DNA sequence: TGCGCCAGCAGCAACGGACTAGCGGGGTCAAGGTCGACCCAGTACTTC.

The chain uses TRBV12-3 or TRBV12-4 and TRBJ1-1; tentative D call: TRBD1 (6 bases). The CDR3 runs 13 residues. Between the trimmed V and J ends, which lost 3 bases and 8 bases, there was a span of 13 bases. The CDR3 DNA sequence: TGTGCCAGCAGTTTTGTCAGGGGCGTCGAAGCTTTCTTT. This sequence encodes CASSFVRGVEAFF.

This clonotype occurred many times. The V and J genes are TRBV6-6 and TRBJ2-7; 8 bases match TRBD1. Germline V CDR1 and CDR2: MNHNY, SVGAGI (reference sequence). The CDR3 covers 15 residues. V lost 4 bases and J lost 2; bases outside the gene matches: 7. CDR3 protein: CASSSRGQAAYEQYF. The DNA of the CDR3 is TGTGCCAGCAGTTCCCGGGGACAGGCGGCCTACGAGCAGTACTTC.

This clonotype occurred a few times. This rearrangement joins TRBV4-1 to TRBJ2-7; D is ambiguous. CDR3 length equals 15 residues. Between the trimmed V and J ends, which lost 2 bases and 2 bases, there was a span of 13 bases. In germline, CDR1 is MGHRA, CDR2 YSYEKL. As DNA, the CDR3 is TGCGCCAGCAGCCAAAACCAGGCTTTTCCCTACGAGCAGTACTTC. Amino acid sequence: CASSQNQAFPYEQYF.

This clonotype is categorized as medium-sized. The rearrangement uses TRBV11-3 and TRBJ2-1; TRBD1 is a possible D gene (6 bases). V gave up 1 base and J gave up 5 bases, with 9 bases separating them. The CDR3 is 14 residues long. Per germline, CDR1 SGHNT and CDR2 YENEEA. CDR3 bases: TGTGCCAGCAGCTTAGCAGGGGTGGACAATGAGCAGTTCTTC. Protein product: CASSLAGVDNEQFF. Complete variable domain (other parts from reference TRBV11-3 and TRBJ2-1): EAGVVQSPRYKIIEKKQPVAFWCNPISGHNTLYWYLQNLGQGPELLIRYENEEAVDDSQLPKDRFSAERLKGVDSTLKIQPAELGDSAVYLCASSLAGVDNEQFFGPGTRLTVL.

V and J are TRBV6-1 and TRBJ2-1, with D perhaps matching TRBD2 (6 bases). The CDR3 contains 15 residues. V gave up 5 bases and J gave up 3 bases, with 14 bases separating them. The germline CDR1 and CDR2 sequences are MNHNS and SASEGT. The CDR3 DNA follows: TGTGCCAGCAGTAGGGTCTTCGGGAGCTACAATGAGCAGTTCTTC. Translating gives CASSRVFGSYNEQFF.

This clonotype was detected a few times. The chain couples TRBV7-3 to TRBJ2-3; 8 positions agree with TRBD1. Germline V gives CDR1 SGHTA, CDR2 FQGTGA. Germline trimming cut 1 base from V and 4 bases from J; bases unmatched to any gene: 4. There are 15 residues in the CDR3. CDR3 residues: CASSLRPGGPDTQYF. The CDR3 DNA reads TGTGCCAGCAGCTTAAGGCCAGGGGGCCCAGATACGCAGTATTTT.

As for this clonotype: A clone one base away is much larger, so this may be a read error. The gene calls are TRBV5-4 and TRBJ2-2; TRBD2 matches at 8 bases. Trimming removed 7 bases from V and 6 bases from J; junction bases left unmatched: 11. Germline V lookup: CDR1 SGHNT, CDR2 YYREEE (reference sequence). The CDR3 is 15 residues long. The CDR3 DNA follows: TGTGCCAGCGGCACCCGGGGGGGGTTCGCCGGGGAGCTGTTTTTT. This sequence encodes CASGTRGGFAGELFF.

The chain is built from TRBV5-1 and TRBJ2-3, with D possibly being TRBD1 or TRBD2 (5 bases each). From germline, CDR1 is SGHRS and CDR2 YFSETQ. Trimming removed 3 bases from V and 8 bases from J, with 28 bases in between. The CDR3 has 18 amino acids. The CDR3 region has the DNA TGCGCCAGCAGCTCTCCGGGACCACAGTACACCCCTTGGCCTACGCAGTATTTT. It yields the protein CASSSPGPQYTPWPTQYF.

This clonotype rates as medium-sized. The chain recombines TRBV24-1 with TRBJ1-2, with D unresolved. CDR1 is KGHDR and CDR2 is SFDVKD in the germline V gene. V was trimmed by 6 bases and J by 4 bases, leaving 11 bases between them. This CDR3 region has 13 residues. CDR3 sequence (DNA): TGTGCCACCAGTTCCTCTGACTCCTATGGCTACACCTTC. This codes for CATSSSDSYGYTF.

As concerns this clonotype: Its ends do not fully match the called genes, so a read error is possible. The chain carries TRBV20-1 and TRBJ1-5, with D maybe TRBD1 (6 bases). The CDR3 loop spans 14 amino acids. Per the germline V gene, CDR1 is DFQATT and CDR2 is SNEGSKA (reference sequence). The CDR3 region has the DNA TGCAGTGCCAGGGACACCAATAGCGATCAGCCCCAGCATTTT. Its protein is CSARDTNSDQPQHF.

This clonotype rates as medium-sized. The V gene is TRBV20-1, the J gene TRBJ1-6; D unresolved. Looked up from germline, CDR1 is DFQATT and CDR2 is SNEGSKA (reference sequence). V was trimmed by 3 bases and J by 0 bases, leaving 12 bases between them. The CDR3 loop spans 16 amino acids. This CDR3 is CSASRSSLSYNSPLHF. Written as DNA, the CDR3 is TGCAGTGCTAGCAGGTCTTCCCTCTCCTATAATTCACCCCTCCACTTT.

Concerning this clonotype itself: The CDR3 carries no conserved terminal phenylalanine or tryptophan, so it likely arises from a read error. The V call is TRBV24-1, the J call TRBJ2-1, with 11 bases fitting TRBD2. The CDR3 is 16 residues long. The V gene end was trimmed by 4 bases and the J gene end by 4 bases; junction bases not matched to a gene: 5. Germline loops: CDR1 KGHDR, CDR2 SFDVKD. CDR3 DNA: TGTGCCACCAGTGAGTCCGGGACTAGCGGATACAATGAGCAGTTCGTC. Protein product: CATSESGTSGYNEQFV.

A word on this clonotype: Without the conserved terminal phenylalanine or tryptophan, this CDR3 likely stems from a read error. V and J are TRBV20-1 and TRBJ1-5, with D tentatively TRBD1 (5 bases). The germline V gene has CDR1 DFQATT and CDR2 SNEGSKA (reference sequence). The germline V and J ends were trimmed by 4 bases and 0 bases, with 16 bases remaining between them. The CDR3 is 16 amino acids. The CDR3 DNA sequence: TGCAGTGCTAATGACAGACTCCGATATAGCAATCAGCCCCAGCATCTT. Protein sequence: CSANDRLRYSNQPQHL.